This entry is about one T cell receptor (beta chain). Its cognate antigen is unknown. Method: immunoSEQ multiplex PCR; TCRdb's copy keeps in-frame clones and lacks some. The sample consists of approximately 160,000 clones, around 93% of them appearing once. This CDR3 is built from 19 residues. This sample was included in a study of T cell responses to AZD1222 COVID-19 vaccine. Notes on the study in general: None of the repertoires were sampled until the peak T cell response had passed. Spike-specific TCR breadth and depth grew following two AZD1222 doses. Dominant at 160-218 and 743-854, vaccine-associated CD4 TCRs also spanned spike.

This clonotype was sampled from an adult in good health. The chain couples TRBV21-1 to TRBJ2-1; TRBD1, as called in the table, went unchecked against the DNA. TRBV21-1 is a pseudogene segment. The sequences come from peripheral blood, collected on day 0 of AZD1222 vaccination. CDR3 loop: CASSSVDRREVSSYNEQFF. DNA of the CDR3: TGTGCCAGCAGCAGTGTCGACAGAAGAGAGGTAAGCTCCTACAATGAGCAGTTCTTC.